This T cell receptor (beta chain) was captured in a study of T cell responses to AZD1222 COVID-19 vaccine. TCRdb's copy holds only in-frame clones and misses some; the assay was immunoSEQ multiplex PCR. Found here are about 86,000 clones, around 90% of them singletons; the top ten hold 5.8%. Trimming took 0 bases from V and 8 from J; bases not matched to a gene: 2. Germline V CDR1 and CDR2: SGHRS, YFSETQ. The CDR3 totals 13 residues. J is TRBJ2-4 and V is TRBV5-1; 7 bases align to TRBD1. This receptor was taken from an adult in good health. The source was peripheral blood, collected on day 0 of AZD1222 vaccination. CDR3 sequence: CASSLDRGDIQYF. The CDR3 bases are TGCGCCAGCAGCTTGGACAGGGGAGACATTCAGTACTTC.